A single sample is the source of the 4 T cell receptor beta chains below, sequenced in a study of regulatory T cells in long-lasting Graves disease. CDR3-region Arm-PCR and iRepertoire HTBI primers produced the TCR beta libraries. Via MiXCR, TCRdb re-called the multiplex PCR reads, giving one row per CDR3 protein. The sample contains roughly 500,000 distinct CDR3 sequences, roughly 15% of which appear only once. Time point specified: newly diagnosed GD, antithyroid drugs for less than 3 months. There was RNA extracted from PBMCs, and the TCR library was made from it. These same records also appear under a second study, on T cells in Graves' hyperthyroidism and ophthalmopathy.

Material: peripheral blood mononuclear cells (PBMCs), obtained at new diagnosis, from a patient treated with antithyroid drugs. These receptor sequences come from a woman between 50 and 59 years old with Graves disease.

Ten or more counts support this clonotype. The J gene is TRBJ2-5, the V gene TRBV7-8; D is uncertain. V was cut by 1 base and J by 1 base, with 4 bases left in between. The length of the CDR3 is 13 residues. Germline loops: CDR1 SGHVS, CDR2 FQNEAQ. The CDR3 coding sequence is TGTGCCAGCAGCTTAGACAGCCAAGAGACCCAGTACTTC. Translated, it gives CASSLDSQETQYF.

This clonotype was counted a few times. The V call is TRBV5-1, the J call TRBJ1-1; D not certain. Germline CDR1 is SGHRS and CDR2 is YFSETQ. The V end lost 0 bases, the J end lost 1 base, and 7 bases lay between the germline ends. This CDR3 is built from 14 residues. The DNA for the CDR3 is TGCGCCAGCAGCTTGGGATTCCCGAACACTGAAGCTTTCTTT. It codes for CASSLGFPNTEAFF.

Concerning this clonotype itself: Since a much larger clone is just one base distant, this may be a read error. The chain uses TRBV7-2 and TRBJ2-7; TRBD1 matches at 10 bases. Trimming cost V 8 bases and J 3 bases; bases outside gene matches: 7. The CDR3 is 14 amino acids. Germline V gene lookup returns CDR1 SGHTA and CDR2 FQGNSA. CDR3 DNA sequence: TGTGCCAGCGGCGACCGGGACAGGGGCTACGAGCAGTACTTC. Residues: CASGDRDRGYEQYF.

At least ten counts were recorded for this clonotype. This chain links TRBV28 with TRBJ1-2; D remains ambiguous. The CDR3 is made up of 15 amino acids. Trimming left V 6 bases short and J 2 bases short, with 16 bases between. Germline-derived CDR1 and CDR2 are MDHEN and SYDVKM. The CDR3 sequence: CASSITGSSNYGYTF. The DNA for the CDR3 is TGTGCCAGCAGCATTACCGGGAGCTCGAACTATGGCTACACCTTC.